The 3 T cell receptor beta chains given below trace back to one sample, sequenced in a study of T cells in Graves' hyperthyroidism and ophthalmopathy. Using RNA transcripts as the source, TCR beta CDR3 regions were amplified. The HTBI set primed first-round TCR CDR3 RT-PCR. Each CDR3 protein is one row after TCRdb ran MiXCR on the multiplex PCR reads. The sample yields 650,000 to 750,000 distinct CDR3 sequences, around 13% seen once. The source material was blood. The receptors were sampled from a woman aged 18 to 35 with Graves' hyperthyroidism.

Ten or more counts support this clonotype. One junction end disagrees with the germline gene, perhaps due to a read error. The J gene is TRBJ2-1, the V gene TRBV4-3; D ambiguous. Germline V gene sequence: CDR1 LGHNA, CDR2 YSLEER. The CDR3 is made up of 13 amino acids. Written as DNA, the CDR3 is TGCGCCAGCAGCCAAGTCTCATACAGTGAGCAGTTCTTC. Translating gives CASSQVSYSEQFF.

This clonotype occurred many times. This chain connects TRBV30 to TRBJ2-1, with 7 bases fitting TRBD2. The CDR3 runs 14 residues. Losses at the gene ends were 1 base for V and 6 bases for J; bases not matched to a gene: 6. CDR1 is GTSNPN and CDR2 is SVGIG in the germline V gene (reference sequence). The chain's CDR3 is CAWSASGAPNEQFF. Here the CDR3 DNA reads TGTGCCTGGAGTGCCAGCGGGGCCCCCAATGAGCAGTTCTTC.

This clonotype was seen ten or more times. The rearrangement joins TRBV7-9 to TRBJ1-2; D gene ambiguous. Trimming shortened V by 1 base and J by 6 bases, and 9 bases separated the two germline ends. Germline V CDR1 and CDR2: SEHNR, FQNEAQ (reference sequence). The CDR3 contains 13 residues. The CDR3 DNA follows: TGTGCCAGCAGCTTAGTAGGTCCGGATGGCTACACCTTC. This translates into CASSLVGPDGYTF. Filled out from reference TRBV7-9 and TRBJ1-2, the complete variable domain reads DTGVSQNPRHKITKRGQNVTFRCDPISEHNRLYWYRQTLGQGPEFLTYFQNEAQLEKSRLLSDRFSAERPKGSFSTLEIQRTEQGDSAMYLCASSLVGPDGYTFGSGTRLTVV.